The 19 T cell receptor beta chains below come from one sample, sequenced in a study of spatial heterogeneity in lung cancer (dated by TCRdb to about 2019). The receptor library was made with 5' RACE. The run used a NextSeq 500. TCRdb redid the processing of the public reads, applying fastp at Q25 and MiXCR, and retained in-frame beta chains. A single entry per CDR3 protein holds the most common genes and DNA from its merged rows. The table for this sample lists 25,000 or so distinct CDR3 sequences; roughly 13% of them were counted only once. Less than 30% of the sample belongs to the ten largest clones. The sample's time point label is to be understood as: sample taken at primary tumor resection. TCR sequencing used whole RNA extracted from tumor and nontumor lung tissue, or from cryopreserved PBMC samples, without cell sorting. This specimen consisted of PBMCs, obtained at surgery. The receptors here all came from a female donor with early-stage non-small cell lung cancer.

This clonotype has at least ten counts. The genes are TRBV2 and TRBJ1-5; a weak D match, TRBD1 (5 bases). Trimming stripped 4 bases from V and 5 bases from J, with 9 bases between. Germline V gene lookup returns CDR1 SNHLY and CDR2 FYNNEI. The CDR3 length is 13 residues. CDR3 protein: CASSAGWDQPQHF. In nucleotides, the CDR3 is TGTGCCAGCAGTGCAGGGTGGGATCAGCCCCAGCATTTT.

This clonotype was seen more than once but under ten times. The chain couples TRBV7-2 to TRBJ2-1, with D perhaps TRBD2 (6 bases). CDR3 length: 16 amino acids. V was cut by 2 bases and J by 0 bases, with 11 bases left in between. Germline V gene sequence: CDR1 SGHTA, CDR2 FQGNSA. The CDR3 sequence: CASSLNGGSSYNEQFF. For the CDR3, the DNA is TGTGCCAGCAGCTTAAATGGGGGGAGCTCCTACAATGAGCAGTTCTTC. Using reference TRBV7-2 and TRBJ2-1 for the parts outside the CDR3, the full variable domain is GAGVSQSPSNKVTEKGKDVELRCDPISGHTALYWYRQSLGQGLEFLIYFQGNSAPDKSGLPSDRFSAERTGGSVSTLTIQRTQQEDSAVYLCASSLNGGSSYNEQFFGPGTRLTVL.

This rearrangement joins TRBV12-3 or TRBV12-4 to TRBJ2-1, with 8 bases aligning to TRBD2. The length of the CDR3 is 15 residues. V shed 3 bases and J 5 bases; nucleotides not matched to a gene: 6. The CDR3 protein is CASSFGGGSDNEQFF. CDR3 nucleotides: TGTGCCAGCAGTTTTGGCGGGGGGTCGGACAATGAGCAGTTCTTC.

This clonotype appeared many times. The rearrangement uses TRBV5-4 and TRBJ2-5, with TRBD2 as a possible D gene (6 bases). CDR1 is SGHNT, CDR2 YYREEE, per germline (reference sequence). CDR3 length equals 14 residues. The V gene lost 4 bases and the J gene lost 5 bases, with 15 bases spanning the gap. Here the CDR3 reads CASSATAGGETQYF. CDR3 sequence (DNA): TGTGCCAGCAGCGCGACAGCCGGAGGGGAGACCCAGTACTTC.

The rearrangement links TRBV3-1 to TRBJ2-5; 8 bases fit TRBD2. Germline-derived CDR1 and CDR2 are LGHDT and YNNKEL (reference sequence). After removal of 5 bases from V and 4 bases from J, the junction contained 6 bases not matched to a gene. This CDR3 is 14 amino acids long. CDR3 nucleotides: TGTGCCAGCAGCGCGACTAGCGAGAGAGAGACCCAGTACTTC. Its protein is CASSATSERETQYF.

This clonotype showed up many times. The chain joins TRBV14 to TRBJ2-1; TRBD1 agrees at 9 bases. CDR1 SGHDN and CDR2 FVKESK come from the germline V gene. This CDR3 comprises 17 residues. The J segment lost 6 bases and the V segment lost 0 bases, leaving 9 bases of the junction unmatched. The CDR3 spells CASSQDQSGQGFNEQFF. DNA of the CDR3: TGTGCCAGCAGCCAAGATCAGTCTGGACAGGGGTTCAATGAGCAGTTCTTC.

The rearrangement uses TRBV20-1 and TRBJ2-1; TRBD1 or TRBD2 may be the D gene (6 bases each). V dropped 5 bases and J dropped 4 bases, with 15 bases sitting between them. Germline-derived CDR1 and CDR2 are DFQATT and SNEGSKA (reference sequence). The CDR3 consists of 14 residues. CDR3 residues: CSALGRGPYNEQFF. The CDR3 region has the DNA TGCAGTGCTCTAGGTCGGGGGCCGTACAATGAGCAGTTCTTC.

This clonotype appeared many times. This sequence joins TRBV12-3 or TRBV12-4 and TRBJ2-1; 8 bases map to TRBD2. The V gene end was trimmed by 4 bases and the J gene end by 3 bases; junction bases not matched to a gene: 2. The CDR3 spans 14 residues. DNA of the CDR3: TGTGCCAGCAGTTCCAGCGGGGGCTACAATGAGCAGTTCTTC. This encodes CASSSSGGYNEQFF.

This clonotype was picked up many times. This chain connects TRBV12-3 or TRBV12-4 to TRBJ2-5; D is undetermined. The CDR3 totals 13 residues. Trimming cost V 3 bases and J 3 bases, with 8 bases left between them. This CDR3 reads CASSLVGEETQYF. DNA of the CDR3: TGTGCCAGCAGTTTGGTGGGTGAAGAGACCCAGTACTTC.

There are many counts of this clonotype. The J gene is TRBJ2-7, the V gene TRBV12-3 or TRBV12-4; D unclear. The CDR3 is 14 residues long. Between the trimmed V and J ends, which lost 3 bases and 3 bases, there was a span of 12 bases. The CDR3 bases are TGTGCCAGCAGTTTTGCCGGATACGGCTACGAGCAGTACTTC. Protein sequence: CASSFAGYGYEQYF.

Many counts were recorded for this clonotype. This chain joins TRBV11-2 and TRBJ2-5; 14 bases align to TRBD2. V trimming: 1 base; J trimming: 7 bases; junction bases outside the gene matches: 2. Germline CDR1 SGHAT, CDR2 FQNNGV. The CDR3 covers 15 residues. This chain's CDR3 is CASSLVTSGGGTQYF. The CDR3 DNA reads TGTGCCAGCAGCTTAGTGACTAGCGGGGGGGGGACCCAGTACTTC. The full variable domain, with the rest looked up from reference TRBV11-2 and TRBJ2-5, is EAGVAQSPRYKIIEKRQSVAFWCNPISGHATLYWYQQILGQGPKLLIQFQNNGVVDDSQLPKDRFSAERLKGVDSTLKIQPAKLEDSAVYLCASSLVTSGGGTQYFGPGTRLLVL.

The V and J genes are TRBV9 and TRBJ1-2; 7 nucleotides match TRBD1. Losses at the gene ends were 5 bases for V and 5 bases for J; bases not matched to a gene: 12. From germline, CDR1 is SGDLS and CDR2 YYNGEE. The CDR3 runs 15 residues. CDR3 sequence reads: CASSQTGTETYGYTF. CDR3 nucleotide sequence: TGTGCCAGCAGTCAAACCGGGACAGAAACTTATGGCTACACCTTC.

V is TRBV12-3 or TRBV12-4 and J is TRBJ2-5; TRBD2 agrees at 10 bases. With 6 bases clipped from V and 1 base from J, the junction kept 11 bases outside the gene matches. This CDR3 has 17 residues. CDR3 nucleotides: TGTGCCAGCAGCCCAACAGTCAGCGGGAGGGGCCAAGAGACCCAGTACTTC. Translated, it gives CASSPTVSGRGQETQYF.

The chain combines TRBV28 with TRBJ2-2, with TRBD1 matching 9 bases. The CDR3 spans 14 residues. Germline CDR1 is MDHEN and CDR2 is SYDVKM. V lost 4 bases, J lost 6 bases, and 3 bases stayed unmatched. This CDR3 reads CASSWTGAPGELFF. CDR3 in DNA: TGTGCCAGCAGTTGGACAGGGGCACCCGGGGAGCTGTTTTTT. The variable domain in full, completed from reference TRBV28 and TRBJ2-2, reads DVKVTQSSRYLVKRTGEKVFLECVQDMDHENMFWYRQDPGLGLRLIYFSYDVKMKEKGDIPEGYSVSREKKERFSLILESASTNQTSMYLCASSWTGAPGELFFGEGSRLTVL.

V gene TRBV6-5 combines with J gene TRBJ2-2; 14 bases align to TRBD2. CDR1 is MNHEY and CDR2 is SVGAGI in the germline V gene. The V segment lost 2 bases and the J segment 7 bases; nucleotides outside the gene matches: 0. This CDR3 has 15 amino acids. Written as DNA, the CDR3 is TGTGCCAGCAGTTACGGGACTAGCGGGAGCGGGGAGCTGTTTTTT. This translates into CASSYGTSGSGELFF.

The CDR3 protein is CASRQGVGNSPLHF. The CDR3 DNA sequence: TGTGCCAGTAGACAGGGCGTTGGTAATTCACCCCTCCACTTT. This chain joins TRBV7-2 and TRBJ1-6, with TRBD1 identical over 7 bases. V lost 9 bases to trimming and J lost 6 bases; unmatched junction nucleotides: 8. The length of the CDR3 is 14 residues. Germline V CDR1 and CDR2: SGHTA, FQGNSA.

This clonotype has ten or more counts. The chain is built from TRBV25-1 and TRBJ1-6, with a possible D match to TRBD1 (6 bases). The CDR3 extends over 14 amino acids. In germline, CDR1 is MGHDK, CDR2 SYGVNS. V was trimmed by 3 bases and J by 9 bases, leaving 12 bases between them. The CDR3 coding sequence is TGTGCCAGCAGTGACTGGACAGTTCTTTCACCCCTCCACTTT. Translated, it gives CASSDWTVLSPLHF.

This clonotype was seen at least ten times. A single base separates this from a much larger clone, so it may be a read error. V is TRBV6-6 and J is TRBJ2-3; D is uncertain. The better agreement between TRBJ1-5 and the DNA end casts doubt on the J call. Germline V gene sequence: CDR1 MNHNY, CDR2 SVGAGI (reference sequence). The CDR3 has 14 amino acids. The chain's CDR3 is CASSPREPTDTQHF. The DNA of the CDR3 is TGTGCCAGCAGTCCCCGGGAGCCCACAGATACGCAGCATTTT.

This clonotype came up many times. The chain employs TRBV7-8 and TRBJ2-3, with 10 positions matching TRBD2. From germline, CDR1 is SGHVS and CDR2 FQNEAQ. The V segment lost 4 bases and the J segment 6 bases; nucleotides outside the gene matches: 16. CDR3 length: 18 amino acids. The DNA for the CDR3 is TGTGCCAGCAGCTCGTCATCGCGAGGGACTAGCGTTCCCGATACGCAGTATTTT. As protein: CASSSSSRGTSVPDTQYF.